The entry that follows covers one TCR beta chain sequence. This receptor's antigen is unknown. A read error is likely here: a far larger clone is one base away. The sample comes from a study of low-dose radiotherapy and immunotherapy resistance in tumors (dated by TCRdb to about 2022). A note on the overall study: Patients in Cohort 1 were given 0.5 Gy per fraction every 2 weeks, and the prescribed total PTV dose was 6.5 Gy. Cohort 2 received 1 Gy per fraction every two weeks, with a total of 13 Gy over 26 weeks. Patients were given nivolumab as a 240 mg flat dose every two weeks and ipilimumab at 1 mg/kg every six weeks, with both drugs delivered intravenously. Every two weeks, patients got intravenous cyclophosphamide at 200 mg/m2, given one day ahead of each radiation and immunotherapy administration. Starting on cycle 1 day 1, patients took 300 mg of aspirin by mouth once daily for four cycles. First-strand cDNA was synthesized using Superscript III and a set of TRAV- and TRBV-specific primers, so that both TCRalpha and TCRbeta chains were covered. The trial did not randomize participants into treatment groups. Eight patients were included in the translational analysis, namely three from the first dose cohort plus the first five from the second dose cohort.

Sequencer: Illumina HiSeq 2500. A roughly 19-cycle PCR with Phusion amplified the TCRs, pairing a constant-region primer with the adapter that was attached to the V primers. Isolated mRNA was amplified with the MessageAmp II aRNA Amplification Kit, using an approximately 17-hour in vitro transcription at 37°C. mRNA for TCR sequencing was isolated with the Dynabeads mRNA DIRECT Purification Kit. A second approximately 25-cycle Phusion PCR added indexed Illumina adapters, and products were purified with AMPure XP beads. The original methods were these. Custom Perl scripts were used to pool TCR sequences that encoded the same protein, to remove out-of-frame sequences, and to calculate the abundance of each clonotype. Any TCR sequence backed by just one read was left out of the analysis. Shannon entropy, Gini index, clonality, richness, and the frequency of TCRs shared between repertoires were included as repertoire metrics. Starting from the raw public reads, TCRdb applied fastp trimming at Q25, assembled clones with MiXCR and retained in-frame beta chains. Here each entry gathers all rows of one CDR3 protein and keeps the most common genes and DNA. TCRdb, not the original authors, processed these V and J calls. This sample lists tens of thousands of distinct CDR3 sequences; approximately 33% were detected once. Roughly 8% of the sample lies in the top ten.

From cysteine to phenylalanine, the CDR3 is 17 amino acids long. The CDR3 DNA has 51 bases and is translated from base 1. The time point label for this specimen denotes: after trial treatment. Sample treatment or condition, as interpreted from the label and publication: LDRT plus nivolumab, ipilimumab, low-dose cyclophosphamide and aspirin (RACIN trial). Donors were enrolled in RACIN, a single-arm phase I dose-escalation trial combining nivolumab, ipilimumab, aspirin, low-dose cyclophosphamide and low-dose radiotherapy. Patients with advanced, TIL-negative solid tumors were considered eligible. This chain joins TRBV1 to TRBJ2-3; no DNA check was done on the table's D call, TRBD2. TRBV1 is listed as a pseudogene. The sequence derives from a male donor with rectosigmoid adenocarcinoma. Sample: PBMCs, taken after low-dose radiotherapy plus immunotherapy. CDR3 protein: CPSSQDWVAGAQDTQYF. The sequence in DNA is TGCCCCAGCAGCCAAGATTGGGTAGCGGGGGCCCAAGATACGCAGTATTTT.